These 19 T cell receptor beta chains originate from one sample sequenced in a study of shared clonotypes between healthy human individuals. Produced via immunoSEQ multiplex PCR; TCRdb's table is partial and in-frame only. The sample holds 1.4 million to 1.5 million clones, about 96% seen once. Material for sequencing was naive CD4+ T cells sorted from blood. The subset was: CD45RA+ positively selected. The receptors were sampled from a man younger than 45 in good health.

This chain connects TRBV27 to TRBJ2-7; weak D call: TRBD1 (6 bases). Trimming stripped 8 bases from V and 3 bases from J, with 14 bases between. The germline V gene encodes CDR1 MNHEY and CDR2 SMNVEV (reference sequence). The CDR3 totals 13 residues. CDR3 nucleotides: TGTGCCAGCGCAAAGAAGGGGGACTACGAGCAGTACTTC. Its protein is CASAKKGDYEQYF.

The V call is TRBV6-5, the J call TRBJ1-5; TRBD1 is a possible D gene (6 bases). Germline lookup yields CDR1 MNHEY and CDR2 SVGAGI. V lost 2 bases and J lost 6, with 11 bases in between. The CDR3 has 14 amino acids. The CDR3 region has the DNA TGTGCCAGCAGTTACATTGGGGGGGCTCAGCCCCAGCATTTT. Translated: CASSYIGGAQPQHF.

J is TRBJ1-5 and V is TRBV6-1, with a weak D call TRBD1 (5 bases). V lost 5 bases, J lost 5 bases, and 10 bases lay in between. Germline lookup yields CDR1 MNHNS and CDR2 SASEGT. The CDR3 totals 13 residues. CDR3 nucleotide sequence: TGTGCCAGCAGTCCGGGGCCACATCAGCCCCAGCATTTT. Its protein product is CASSPGPHQPQHF.

The chain employs TRBV7-9 and TRBJ2-1, with 8 nucleotides matching TRBD2. J lost 2 bases, V lost 2 bases, and 2 bases had no gene match. Per germline, CDR1 SEHNR and CDR2 FQNEAQ (reference sequence). The CDR3 loop spans 15 amino acids. The CDR3 DNA is TGTGCCAGCAGCTTACGGGAGGGAACCTACAATGAGCAGTTCTTC. Translation: CASSLREGTYNEQFF.

The chain has TRBV10-3 and TRBJ2-7; TRBD2 is a possible D gene (6 bases). The CDR3 sequence is 14 residues long. Per germline, CDR1 ENHRY and CDR2 SYGVKD. V was pared by 6 bases and J by 1 base, with 13 bases between. The CDR3 loop reads CAIRERDLSYEQYF. The DNA of the CDR3 is TGTGCCATCAGAGAACGGGACTTATCCTACGAGCAGTACTTC.

The chain recombines TRBV21-1 with TRBJ2-7; no check of the table's D call, TRBD2, against the DNA was made. TRBV21-1 is deemed a pseudogene. The CDR3 covers 14 residues. This CDR3 is CASSKVSRTGGQYF. DNA of the CDR3: TGTGCCAGCAGCAAAGTGTCCCGGACGGGGGGACAGTACTTC.

The chain has TRBV7-9 and TRBJ2-4; 7 bases are a match to TRBD1. Germline lookup yields CDR1 SEHNR and CDR2 FQNEAQ (reference sequence). This CDR3 spans 15 amino acids. Trimming took 3 bases from V and 0 from J; bases not matched to a gene: 2. CDR3 protein: CASSLDRLAKNIQYF. CDR3 DNA: TGTGCCAGCAGCTTGGACAGGTTAGCCAAAAACATTCAGTACTTC.

The chain joins TRBV10-3 to TRBJ2-3; maybe TRBD2 (6 bases). The CDR3 runs to 15 residues. Germline lookup yields CDR1 ENHRY and CDR2 SYGVKD. V was shortened by 7 bases and J by 0 bases, with 14 bases between the two germline ends. The CDR3 sequence: CAITPAGMSTDTQYF. CDR3 DNA sequence: TGTGCCATCACTCCGGCGGGGATGAGCACAGATACGCAGTATTTT.

The CDR3 protein is CSVNEGQSPYF. CDR3 sequence (DNA): TGCAGCGTCAACGAAGGACAGTCCCCTTACTTC. This chain uses TRBV29-1 with TRBJ2-7; tentative D call: TRBD1 (6 bases). The germline V and J ends were trimmed by 6 bases and 13 bases, with 19 bases remaining between them. CDR1 SQVTM and CDR2 ANQGSEA come from the germline V gene. This CDR3 contains 11 residues.

The chain has TRBV27 and TRBJ2-1, with D possibly TRBD2 on 7 matching bases. V lost 5 bases and J lost 10, with 12 bases in between. CDR1 is MNHEY, CDR2 SMNVEV, per germline (reference sequence). The CDR3 consists of 12 residues. The CDR3 DNA sequence: TGTGCCAGCAGTCCAAGGGGGGGCGAGCAGTTCTTC. The encoded protein is CASSPRGGEQFF.

This sequence joins TRBV19 and TRBJ2-7; 10 nucleotides match TRBD1. V gave up 5 bases and J gave up 5 bases; unmatched junction bases: 15. The CDR3 extends over 17 amino acids. Germline assignment: CDR1 LNHDA and CDR2 SQIVND (reference sequence). The CDR3 is CASSPTEALTGGNEQYF. The CDR3 bases are TGTGCCAGTAGTCCTACCGAAGCGCTGACAGGGGGCAACGAGCAGTACTTC.

The chain couples TRBV7-9 to TRBJ1-5; D may be TRBD1 (5 bases). V was clipped by 2 bases and J by 1 base, with 15 bases between them. The CDR3 is 17 amino acids. Germline lookup yields CDR1 SEHNR and CDR2 FQNEAQ (reference sequence). CDR3 in amino acids: CASSLWPRGRSNQPQHF. In DNA, the CDR3 is TGTGCCAGCAGCTTATGGCCCCGGGGCCGCAGCAATCAGCCCCAGCATTTT.

This rearrangement joins TRBV11-3 to TRBJ2-2; D unresolved. Germline V gene sequence: CDR1 SGHNT, CDR2 YENEEA. This CDR3 contains 17 residues. Trimming shortened V by 1 base and J by 3 bases, and 15 bases separated the two germline ends. The CDR3 region is CASSLVPQPGHTGELFF. CDR3 nucleotide sequence: TGTGCCAGCAGCTTAGTGCCCCAGCCGGGTCACACCGGGGAGCTGTTTTTT.

The CDR3 reads CASSSPGQVTGELFF. The CDR3 region has the DNA TGCGCCAGCAGTTCCCCTGGACAGGTCACCGGGGAGCTGTTTTTT. V gene TRBV5-1 combines with J gene TRBJ2-2; TRBD1 agrees at 7 bases. This CDR3 comprises 15 residues. V trimming: 5 bases; J trimming: 4 bases; junction bases outside the gene matches: 8. The germline CDR1 and CDR2 sequences are SGHRS and YFSETQ.

A word on this clone: This CDR3 is also generated by other DNA sequences in the sample. This rearrangement joins TRBV7-3 to TRBJ1-2; D gene unclear. The CDR3 covers 13 residues. The V gene lost 1 base and the J gene lost 4 bases, with 7 bases spanning the gap. In germline, CDR1 is SGHTA, CDR2 FQGTGA. This chain's CDR3 is CASSLSRGYGYTF. The CDR3 region has the DNA TGTGCCAGCAGCTTAAGTCGGGGCTATGGCTACACCTTC.

The chain joins TRBV11-2 to TRBJ2-7, with D maybe TRBD2 (6 bases). Germline V CDR1 and CDR2: SGHAT, FQNNGV. The CDR3 has 14 amino acids. V gave up 5 bases and J gave up 7 bases, with 18 bases separating them. The CDR3 reads CASSLDRDSVEQYF. The CDR3 nucleotides are TGTGCCAGCAGCCTCGACCGGGACTCTGTGGAGCAGTACTTC.

The gene calls are TRBV27 and TRBJ2-1; TRBD2 agrees at 8 bases. Trimming at V came to 8 bases and at J to 4 bases, leaving 16 bases not matched to a gene. The CDR3 has 17 amino acids. Germline V CDR1 and CDR2: MNHEY, SMNVEV (reference sequence). CDR3 residues: CASGKTRSGSRYNEQFF. DNA for the CDR3: TGTGCCAGCGGTAAAACCCGGAGCGGGAGTCGGTACAATGAGCAGTTCTTC.

Worth noting for this clone: Other DNA sequences of this sample code for an identical CDR3. V gene TRBV10-3 combines with J gene TRBJ2-7; D is ambiguous. Trimming shortened V by 4 bases and J by 3 bases, and 7 bases separated the two germline ends. CDR1 ENHRY and CDR2 SYGVKD come from the germline V gene. The length of the CDR3 is 12 residues. The CDR3 region is CAISGGSYEQYF. DNA of the CDR3: TGTGCCATCAGTGGAGGCAGCTACGAGCAGTACTTC.

The chain couples TRBV6-1 to TRBJ1-1; TRBD1 matches 10 bases. The germline V gene has CDR1 MNHNS and CDR2 SASEGT. The V gene end was trimmed by 5 bases and the J gene end by 7 bases; junction bases not matched to a gene: 4. The CDR3 is 13 residues long. CDR3 amino acids: CASSRTGGNEAFF. CDR3 in DNA: TGTGCCAGCAGTCGGACAGGGGGAAATGAAGCTTTCTTT.